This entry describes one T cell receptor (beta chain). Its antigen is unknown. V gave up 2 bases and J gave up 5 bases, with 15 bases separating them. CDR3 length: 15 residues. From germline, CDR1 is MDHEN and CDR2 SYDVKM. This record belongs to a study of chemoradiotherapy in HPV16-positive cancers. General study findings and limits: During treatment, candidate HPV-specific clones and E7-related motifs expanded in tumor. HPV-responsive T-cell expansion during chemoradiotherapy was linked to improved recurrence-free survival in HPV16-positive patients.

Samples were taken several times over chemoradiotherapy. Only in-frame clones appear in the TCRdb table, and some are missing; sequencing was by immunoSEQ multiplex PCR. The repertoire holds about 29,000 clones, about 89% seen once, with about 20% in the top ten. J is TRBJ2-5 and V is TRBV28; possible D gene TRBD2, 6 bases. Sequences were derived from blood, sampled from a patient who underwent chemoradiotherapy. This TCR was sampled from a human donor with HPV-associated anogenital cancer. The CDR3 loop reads CASSLSGSGMETQYF. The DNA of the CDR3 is TGTGCCAGCAGTTTAAGCGGGTCAGGGATGGAGACCCAGTACTTC.